These 11 T cell receptor beta chains were all obtained from the same sample, sequenced in a study. One entry per CDR3 protein results from TCRdb running MiXCR on the RT-PCR reads. The sample holds about 700,000 distinct CDR3 sequences, 12% to 15% seen once. Sequenced: memory CD4+ T cells from blood. These receptors originate from a female donor in good health, serving as a healthy control.

This chain links TRBV20-1 with TRBJ2-3; 9 bases are a match to TRBD1. In germline, CDR1 is DFQATT, CDR2 SNEGSKA (reference sequence). Unmatched junction bases numbered 9, after V lost 6 bases and J lost 5 bases. The CDR3 has 14 residues. The CDR3 DNA follows: TGCAGTGCCGGGACAGGGAATGCGATAGATACGCAGTATTTT. It yields the protein CSAGTGNAIDTQYF.

The V call is TRBV4-2, the J call TRBJ1-1, with D maybe TRBD1 (5 bases). Between the trimmed V and J ends, which lost 0 bases and 3 bases, there was a span of 17 bases. CDR1 LGHNA and CDR2 YNFKEQ come from the germline V gene. CDR3 length: 17 residues. The DNA for the CDR3 is TGTGCCAGCAGCCAAGAGCTGGGGGGGAGGTCGTACACTGAAGCTTTCTTT. Protein sequence: CASSQELGGRSYTEAFF.

The chain combines TRBV5-4 with TRBJ2-7; D perhaps matches TRBD2 (5 bases). CDR1 and CDR2 (germline): SGHNT, YYREEE (reference sequence). The CDR3 has 15 residues. Trimming left V 3 bases short and J 7 bases short, with 20 bases between. Here the CDR3 DNA reads TGTGCCAGCAGCTCCGACTACAGCTCCTACAATGAGCAGTACTTC. Translation gives CASSSDYSSYNEQYF. The whole variable domain, filled in from reference TRBV5-4 and TRBJ2-7, reads ETGVTQSPTHLIKTRGQQVTLRCSSQSGHNTVSWYQQALGQGPQFIFQYYREEENGRGNFPPRFSGLQFPNYSSELNVNALELDDSALYLCASSSDYSSYNEQYFGPGTRLTVT.

V and J are TRBV25-1 and TRBJ2-3; D is possibly TRBD1 or TRBD2 (5 bases each). V lost 1 base to trimming and J lost 5 bases, with 16 bases between them. CDR1 is MGHDK and CDR2 is SYGVNS in the germline V gene. The CDR3 is 16 amino acids. The CDR3 loop reads CASSESVGIGGDTQYF. CDR3 in DNA: TGTGCCAGCAGTGAATCCGTGGGTATTGGGGGAGATACGCAGTATTTT.

This rearrangement joins TRBV3-1 to TRBJ1-5, with D perhaps matching TRBD1 (5 bases). The CDR3 extends over 16 amino acids. Germline V CDR1 and CDR2: LGHDT, YNNKEL (reference sequence). The V and J ends lost 0 bases and 2 bases respectively, with 11 bases between them. The DNA of the CDR3 is TGTGCCAGCAGCCAAGATCTTGGGGGGGGCAATCAGCCCCAGCATTTT. Its translation: CASSQDLGGGNQPQHF.

The chain is built from TRBV20-1 and TRBJ1-1, with a tentative D call TRBD1 (6 bases). The CDR3 covers 15 residues. Per germline, CDR1 DFQATT and CDR2 SNEGSKA (reference sequence). CDR3 residues: CSALRRGGGETEAFF. In nucleotides, the CDR3 is TGCAGCGCCCTCCGACGGGGAGGGGGAGAAACTGAAGCTTTCTTT.

In its sample, this clonotype was seen a few times. The V and J genes are TRBV7-9 and TRBJ2-2; D call uncertain. The CDR3 covers 14 residues. The V gene lost 5 bases and the J gene lost 3 bases, with 10 bases spanning the gap. Germline V gene data show CDR1 as SEHNR and CDR2 as FQNEAQ (reference sequence). The CDR3 region is CASSKGRDTGELFF. The CDR3 region has the DNA TGTGCCAGCAGCAAGGGAAGGGACACCGGGGAGCTGTTTTTT. Combining the CDR3 with reference TRBV7-9 and TRBJ2-2 gives the whole variable domain DTGVSQNPRHKITKRGQNVTFRCDPISEHNRLYWYRQTLGQGPEFLTYFQNEAQLEKSRLLSDRFSAERPKGSFSTLEIQRTEQGDSAMYLCASSKGRDTGELFFGEGSRLTVL.

The chain joins TRBV6-5 to TRBJ2-5, with D maybe TRBD2 (6 bases). This CDR3 has 13 amino acids. The germline gives CDR1 MNHEY, CDR2 SVGAGI. Deletions cut 6 bases from V and 3 bases from J, with 11 bases between. The CDR3 sequence: CASRLWREETQYF. The DNA of the CDR3 is TGTGCCAGCAGGCTTTGGAGGGAAGAGACCCAGTACTTC.

This clonotype was seen ten or more times. This chain uses TRBV10-3 with TRBJ2-3; D perhaps matches TRBD2 (5 bases). This CDR3 region has 16 residues. The ends were cut back, 6 bases at V and 1 base at J, with 17 bases in the middle. Germline V lookup: CDR1 ENHRY, CDR2 SYGVKD. The CDR3 sequence is CAISEDSQRGTDTQYF. CDR3 DNA sequence: TGTGCCATCAGCGAGGACTCTCAGAGGGGCACAGATACGCAGTATTTT.

This clonotype was counted many times. V is TRBV5-6 and J is TRBJ2-7; 7 positions agree with TRBD1. The CDR3 consists of 14 residues. Germline loops: CDR1 SGHDT, CDR2 YYEEEE. V lost 3 bases and J lost 1; bases outside the gene matches: 4. In DNA form, the CDR3 reads TGTGCCAGCAGCTACCGACAGGGATCCTACGAGCAGTACTTC. Translating it yields CASSYRQGSYEQYF.

The chain is built from TRBV27 and TRBJ1-2, with 7 bases that match TRBD1. CDR3 size: 14 residues. Germline V lookup: CDR1 MNHEY, CDR2 SMNVEV (reference sequence). V shed 8 bases and J 0 bases; nucleotides not matched to a gene: 6. The CDR3 DNA follows: TGTGCCAGCCGACAGGGTCTAGCTAACTATGGCTACACCTTC. Protein: CASRQGLANYGYTF.